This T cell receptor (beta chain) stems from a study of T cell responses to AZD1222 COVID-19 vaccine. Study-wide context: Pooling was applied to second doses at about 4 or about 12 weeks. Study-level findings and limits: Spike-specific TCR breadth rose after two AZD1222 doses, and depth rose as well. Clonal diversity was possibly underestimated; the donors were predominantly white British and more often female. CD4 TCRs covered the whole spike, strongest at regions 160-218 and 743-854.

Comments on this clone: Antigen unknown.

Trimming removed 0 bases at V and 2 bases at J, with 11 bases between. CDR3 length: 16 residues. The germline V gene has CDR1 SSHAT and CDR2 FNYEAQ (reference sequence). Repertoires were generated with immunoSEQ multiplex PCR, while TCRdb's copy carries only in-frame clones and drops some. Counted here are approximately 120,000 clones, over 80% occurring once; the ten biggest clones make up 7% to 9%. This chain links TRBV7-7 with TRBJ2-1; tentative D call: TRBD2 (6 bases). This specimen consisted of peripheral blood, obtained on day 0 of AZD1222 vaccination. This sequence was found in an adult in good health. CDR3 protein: CASSLAPSAAYNEQFF. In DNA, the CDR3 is TGTGCCAGCAGCTTAGCCCCTAGCGCGGCCTACAATGAGCAGTTCTTC.